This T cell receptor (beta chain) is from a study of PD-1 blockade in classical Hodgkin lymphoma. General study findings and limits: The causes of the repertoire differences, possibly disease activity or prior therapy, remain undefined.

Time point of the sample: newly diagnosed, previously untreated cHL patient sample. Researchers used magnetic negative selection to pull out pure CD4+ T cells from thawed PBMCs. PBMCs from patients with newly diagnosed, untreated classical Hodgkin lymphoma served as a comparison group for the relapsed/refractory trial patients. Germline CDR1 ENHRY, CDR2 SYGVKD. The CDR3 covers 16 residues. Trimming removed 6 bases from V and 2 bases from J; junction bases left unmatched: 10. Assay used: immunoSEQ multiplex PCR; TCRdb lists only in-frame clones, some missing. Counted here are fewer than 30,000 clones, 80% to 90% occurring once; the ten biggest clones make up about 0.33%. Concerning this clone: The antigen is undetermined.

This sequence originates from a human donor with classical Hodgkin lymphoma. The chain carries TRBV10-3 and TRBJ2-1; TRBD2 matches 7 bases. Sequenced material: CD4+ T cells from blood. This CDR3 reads CAISLGAGVPYNEQFF. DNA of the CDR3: TGTGCCATCAGCTTAGGCGCGGGAGTCCCCTACAATGAGCAGTTCTTC.